Shown below are 19 T cell receptor beta chains from a single sample sequenced in a study of cytomegalovirus exposure and HLA in healthy donors. The assay was immunoSEQ multiplex PCR, and TCRdb's table has in-frame clones only and misses some. Here the sample spans around 110,000 clones, 88% being singletons. Specimen: PBMCs. These receptors came from a woman between 18 and 29 years old in good health and CMV-seropositive.

The chain carries TRBV7-9 and TRBJ1-2; TRBD1 is a possible D gene (6 bases). The length of the CDR3 is 17 residues. With 5 bases removed from V and 4 bases from J, the gap between germline ends came to 23 bases. Germline V gives CDR1 SEHNR, CDR2 FQNEAQ (reference sequence). The CDR3 sequence: CASSPLPKQGSGYGYTF. CDR3 DNA: TGTGCCAGCAGCCCCCTACCCAAACAGGGTTCAGGCTATGGCTACACCTTC.

This clone was counted a few times. The rearrangement joins TRBV25-1 to TRBJ2-7; possible D gene TRBD2, 5 bases. The V end was cut by 4 bases, the J end by 6 bases, with 10 bases between. Germline V CDR1 and CDR2: MGHDK, SYGVNS. This CDR3 is built from 12 residues. Here the CDR3 reads CASSAFGVEQYF. The DNA for the CDR3 is TGTGCCAGCAGTGCATTCGGGGTCGAGCAGTACTTC.

The CDR3 loop is CASSPQGAGYYGYTF. DNA of the CDR3: TGTGCCAGCTCACCACAGGGGGCGGGATACTATGGCTACACCTTC. This chain uses TRBV18 with TRBJ1-2; 7 bases are a match to TRBD1. The CDR3 runs to 15 residues. V was clipped by 1 base and J by 3 bases; unmatched bases: 5. Looked up from germline, CDR1 is KGHSH and CDR2 is LQKENI.

The CDR3 protein is CATRQGSASNQPQHF. As DNA, the CDR3 is TGTGCCACTCGACAGGGCTCGGCTAGCAATCAGCCCCAGCATTTT. The J gene is TRBJ1-5, the V gene TRBV28; 7 nucleotides align to TRBD1. V dropped 10 bases and J dropped 0; count of bases not matched to a gene: 9. The CDR3 totals 15 residues. Looked up from germline, CDR1 is MDHEN and CDR2 is SYDVKM.

The chain uses TRBV5-6 and TRBJ2-3; D is undetermined. V shed 4 bases and J shed 1 base, with 10 bases lying between them. Germline CDR1 SGHDT, CDR2 YYEEEE. This CDR3 contains 14 residues. The CDR3 region is CASSPRVGTDTQYF. DNA of the CDR3: TGTGCCAGCAGCCCCCGGGTGGGCACAGATACGCAGTATTTT.

The CDR3, as DNA: TGTGCCAGCAGCCAAACGGGACAGCCTCTCCTCGGGCAGTACGTC. Translation gives CASSQTGQPLLGQYV. The V call is TRBV14, the J call TRBJ2-7; 7 bases map to TRBD1. V trimming: 2 bases; J trimming: 9 bases; junction bases outside the gene matches: 13. The CDR3 loop spans 15 amino acids. The V gene's germline CDR1 is SGHDN and CDR2 FVKESK.

The chain couples TRBV28 to TRBJ1-5; TRBD1 matches at 10 bases. V was clipped by 6 bases and J by 0 bases; unmatched bases: 8. This CDR3 contains 17 residues. The V gene's germline CDR1 is MDHEN and CDR2 SYDVKM. In DNA, the CDR3 is TGTGCCAGCAGCTGGGACAGGGGTTACTATAGCAATCAGCCCCAGCATTTT. It encodes CASSWDRGYYSNQPQHF.

This clone was seen more than once but under ten times. The chain joins TRBV18 to TRBJ2-6; no definite D call. Trimming left V 4 bases short and J 0 bases short, with 7 bases between. The CDR3 spans 15 residues. Germline-derived CDR1 and CDR2 are KGHSH and LQKENI. The CDR3 reads CASSRAGSGANVLTF. The CDR3 nucleotides read TGTGCCAGCTCACGGGCCGGCTCTGGGGCCAACGTCCTGACTTTC.

V usage is TRBV28 and J usage is TRBJ2-5, with TRBD1 identical over 9 bases. The junction had 7 bases not matched to a gene; V was cut back by 6 bases and J by 5 bases. The CDR3 is made up of 14 amino acids. CDR1 and CDR2 from the germline V gene are MDHEN and SYDVKM. The CDR3 loop is CASSERQGVETQYF. CDR3 in DNA: TGTGCCAGCAGCGAACGACAGGGGGTGGAGACCCAGTACTTC.

The rearrangement links TRBV2 to TRBJ2-3; 8 bases align to TRBD1. J lost 1 base, V lost 6 bases, and 3 bases had no gene match. The length of the CDR3 is 14 residues. Germline V gene sequence: CDR1 SNHLY, CDR2 FYNNEI. The CDR3 here is CASSGTGRTDTQYF. In DNA, the CDR3 is TGTGCCAGCAGCGGGACAGGCCGCACAGATACGCAGTATTTT.

In this sample, this clone turned up once. This sequence joins TRBV7-9 and TRBJ1-3; no firm D call. Germline V gives CDR1 SEHNR, CDR2 FQNEAQ (reference sequence). Trimming cost V 5 bases and J 1 base, with 9 bases left between them. CDR3 length equals 14 residues. CDR3 DNA: TGTGCCAGCAGCAACACCAAATCTGGAAACACCATATATTTT. Protein sequence: CASSNTKSGNTIYF. The complete variable domain, with remaining parts taken from reference TRBV7-9 and TRBJ1-3, reads DTGVSQNPRHKITKRGQNVTFRCDPISEHNRLYWYRQTLGQGPEFLTYFQNEAQLEKSRLLSDRFSAERPKGSFSTLEIQRTEQGDSAMYLCASSNTKSGNTIYFGEGSWLTVV.

The CDR3 nucleotides read TGTGCCAGCGGGGGGGCAGGCAATGAGCAGTTCTTC. Amino acid sequence: CASGGAGNEQFF. The genes are TRBV2 and TRBJ2-1; possible D gene TRBD2, 7 bases. V lost 8 bases and J 6 bases, leaving 11 bases between the germline ends. The CDR3 consists of 12 residues. Germline V gene lookup returns CDR1 SNHLY and CDR2 FYNNEI.

This chain uses TRBV25-1 with TRBJ2-5, with 8 nucleotides matching TRBD1. The CDR3 is 15 residues long. With 4 bases clipped from V and 5 bases from J, the junction kept 9 bases outside the gene matches. Germline CDR1 is MGHDK and CDR2 is SYGVNS. CDR3 in amino acids: CASSVRQGNKETQYF. The CDR3 region has the DNA TGTGCCAGCAGTGTCCGACAGGGGAACAAGGAGACCCAGTACTTC. The whole variable domain, filled in from reference TRBV25-1 and TRBJ2-5, reads EADIYQTPRYLVIGTGKKITLECSQTMGHDKMYWYQQDPGMELHLIHYSYGVNSTEKGDLSSESTVSRIRTEHFPLTLESARPSHTSQYLCASSVRQGNKETQYFGPGTRLLVL.

Here the CDR3 DNA reads TGTGCCAGCAGCTTGGTCAGTAACTATGGCTACACCTTC. As protein: CASSLVSNYGYTF. The gene calls are TRBV5-6 and TRBJ1-2; D unresolved. V was shortened by 0 bases and J by 1 base, with 4 bases between the two germline ends. This CDR3 spans 13 amino acids. The germline CDR1 and CDR2 sequences are SGHDT and YYEEEE.

This sequence joins TRBV7-8 and TRBJ1-2, with 7 bases aligning to TRBD1. CDR1 SGHVS and CDR2 FQNEAQ come from the germline V gene. This CDR3 is built from 15 residues. The trim removed 5 bases at V and 2 bases at J, leaving 8 bases unmatched. The CDR3 here is CASSPEGALNYGYTF. For the CDR3, the DNA is TGTGCCAGCAGCCCGGAGGGGGCGCTGAACTATGGCTACACCTTC.

V usage is TRBV6-5 and J usage is TRBJ2-5; possibly TRBD2 for D (6 bases). The CDR3 runs to 13 residues. Trimming pared 6 bases from V and 2 bases from J, leaving 10 bases between. Germline CDR1 MNHEY, CDR2 SVGAGI. The CDR3 nucleotides are TGTGCCAGCAGCCTCGGGGGACAAGAGACCCAGTACTTC. Translated: CASSLGGQETQYF.

This clone was seen more than once but under ten times. This rearrangement joins TRBV9 to TRBJ1-6; D gene unclear. Deletions cut 3 bases from V and 8 bases from J, with 6 bases between. Germline CDR1 SGDLS, CDR2 YYNGEE. The CDR3 is made up of 12 amino acids. CDR3 bases: TGTGCCAGCAGCGACAGTTATTCACCCCTCCACTTT. Translation: CASSDSYSPLHF. The entire variable domain, with the rest obtained from reference TRBV9 and TRBJ1-6, is as follows: DSGVTQTPKHLITATGQRVTLRCSPRSGDLSVYWYQQSLDQGLQFLIQYYNGEERAKGNILERFSAQQFPDLHSELNLSSLELGDSALYFCASSDSYSPLHFGNGTRLTVT.

J is TRBJ2-3 and V is TRBV14; D possibly corresponds to TRBD2 (6 bases). V was cut by 3 bases and J by 4 bases, with 11 bases left in between. From germline, CDR1 is SGHDN and CDR2 FVKESK. The CDR3 totals 14 residues. CDR3 residues: CASSQIGLPDTQYF. CDR3 in DNA: TGTGCCAGCAGCCAGATCGGACTACCAGATACGCAGTATTTT.

The genes are TRBV7-2 and TRBJ2-2; maybe TRBD1 (6 bases). The CDR3 has 16 residues. Looked up from germline, CDR1 is SGHTA and CDR2 is FQGNSA. V was cut by 5 bases and J by 0 bases, with 13 bases left in between. The CDR3 sequence: CASSRTQGANTGELFF. The DNA for the CDR3 is TGTGCCAGCAGCCGCACACAGGGAGCGAACACCGGGGAGCTGTTTTTT. Looking up the rest from reference TRBV7-2 and TRBJ2-2 gives the full variable domain: GAGVSQSPSNKVTEKGKDVELRCDPISGHTALYWYRQSLGQGLEFLIYFQGNSAPDKSGLPSDRFSAERTGGSVSTLTIQRTQQEDSAVYLCASSRTQGANTGELFFGEGSRLTVL.